This T cell receptor beta chain was obtained from a study of blood T cells in healthy people across ages. Study-level background: Capture by template switching was about one barcoded beta molecule per two T cells.

Using a J-beta primer mix together with a sample-barcoded 5' primer, a second PCR was run for roughly 6 to 12 cycles. A single record per CDR3 protein comes from TCRdb applying MiXCR to the 5' RACE reads. Here the sample spans 1.5 million to 2 million distinct CDR3 sequences, about 30% being singletons. CDR1 and CDR2 from the germline V gene are LNHNV and YYDKDF (reference sequence). With V trimmed by 11 bases and J by 2 bases, 5 bases remained unmatched. The CDR3 extends over 12 amino acids. The clonotype originates from a woman under 40 in good health. The source material was blood. The chain carries TRBV15 and TRBJ2-7, with TRBD1 identical over 8 bases. DNA for the CDR3: TGTGCCGCCGGACAGGGAGCCTACGAGCAGTACTTC. Translation gives CAAGQGAYEQYF.